The 27 T cell receptor beta chains reported below all come from one sample, sequenced in a study of blood T cell repertoires in COVID-19. Produced via immunoSEQ multiplex PCR; TCRdb's table is partial and in-frame only. The sample contains more than 90,000 clones, roughly 84% of which appear only once. The sample consisted of peripheral blood. These receptor sequences come from a woman aged 65 to 85 with acute or convalescent COVID-19.

The chain recombines TRBV10-3 with TRBJ2-2; D is uncertain. The CDR3 runs 14 residues. Germline lookup yields CDR1 ENHRY and CDR2 SYGVKD. Trimming shortened V by 0 bases and J by 3 bases, and 5 bases separated the two germline ends. The CDR3 DNA is TGTGCCATCAGTGAGTCCTCGGACACCGGGGAGCTGTTTTTT. Its translation: CAISESSDTGELFF.

The chain links TRBV5-5 to TRBJ2-1; D remains unclear. V lost 3 bases and J lost 6, with 16 bases in between. The germline CDR1 and CDR2 sequences are SGHKS and YYEKEE (reference sequence). This CDR3 region has 15 residues. The CDR3 spells CASSSRFPGSNEQFF. Here the CDR3 DNA reads TGTGCCAGCAGCTCGCGGTTCCCCGGAAGCAATGAGCAGTTCTTC.

The chain joins TRBV19 to TRBJ1-1; no clear D. The V end was cut by 5 bases, the J end by 1 base, with 8 bases between. Germline-derived CDR1 and CDR2 are LNHDA and SQIVND (reference sequence). The CDR3 sequence is 13 residues long. CDR3 sequence reads: CASSVTENTEAFF. The CDR3 DNA reads TGTGCCAGTAGTGTCACAGAGAACACTGAAGCTTTCTTT.

The chain is built from TRBV19 and TRBJ2-3; D may be TRBD2 (6 bases). The CDR3 has 15 amino acids. Between the trimmed V and J ends, which lost 3 bases and 7 bases, there was a span of 17 bases. CDR1 LNHDA and CDR2 SQIVND come from the germline V gene (reference sequence). Here the CDR3 reads CASSMTGVYYHTQYF. The DNA for the CDR3 is TGTGCCAGTAGTATGACGGGGGTATATTACCATACGCAGTATTTT.

The chain has TRBV2 and TRBJ2-1; possible D gene TRBD1, 6 bases. V shed 6 bases and J shed 10 bases, with 13 bases lying between them. CDR1 SNHLY and CDR2 FYNNEI come from the germline V gene. The CDR3 loop spans 12 amino acids. The CDR3 reads CASRQTGREQFF. The CDR3 DNA is TGTGCCAGCAGGCAAACAGGGCGGGAGCAGTTCTTC.

This rearrangement joins TRBV12-3 or TRBV12-4 to TRBJ1-2; D gene unclear. With 10 bases removed from V and 7 bases from J, the gap between germline ends came to 16 bases. The CDR3 covers 12 residues. CDR3 coding DNA: TGTGCCACCTCCCCCAAACTATCTGGCTACACCTTC. Amino acids: CATSPKLSGYTF.

The chain joins TRBV4-2 to TRBJ2-1; 9 bases agree with TRBD1. V lost 1 base, J lost 8 bases, and 6 bases stayed unmatched. The CDR3 covers 15 residues. The germline CDR1 and CDR2 sequences are LGHNA and YNFKEQ. CDR3 residues: CASSQGGQGIHEQFF. The CDR3 nucleotides read TGTGCCAGCAGCCAAGGGGGACAGGGAATACATGAGCAGTTCTTC.

This sequence joins TRBV23-1 and TRBJ2-7; 8 positions agree with TRBD1. TRBV23-1 belongs to the ORF category, with a function that is uncertain. With 8 bases clipped from V and 0 bases from J, the junction kept 18 bases outside the gene matches. The CDR3 spans 18 residues. The DNA of the CDR3 is TGCGCCAGCCGATTTCCTTCGCAGGGGGCTTCTGTCTCCTACGAGCAGTACTTC. It yields the protein CASRFPSQGASVSYEQYF.

The J gene is TRBJ2-5, the V gene TRBV5-1; 7 nucleotides agree with TRBD2. V dropped 0 bases and J dropped 5; count of bases not matched to a gene: 7. The CDR3 totals 15 residues. Looked up from germline, CDR1 is SGHRS and CDR2 is YFSETQ. The CDR3 spells CASSLDGRPTETQYF. CDR3 coding DNA: TGCGCCAGCAGCTTGGACGGGAGGCCGACGGAGACCCAGTACTTC.

The chain has TRBV5-4 and TRBJ2-2, with TRBD2 matching over 11 bases. CDR1 is SGHNT, CDR2 YYREEE, per germline (reference sequence). V shed 4 bases and J 4 bases; nucleotides not matched to a gene: 15. The CDR3 consists of 19 residues. In DNA form, the CDR3 reads TGTGCCAGCAGCGCGGGACTAGCGGAGGGCTTGATGGGCACCGGGGAGCTGTTTTTT. Residues: CASSAGLAEGLMGTGELFF.

V and J are TRBV5-1 and TRBJ2-2; weak D call: TRBD2 (6 bases). Germline V gene sequence: CDR1 SGHRS, CDR2 YFSETQ. V lost 4 bases to trimming and J lost 5 bases, with 9 bases between them. The CDR3 consists of 13 residues. For the CDR3, the DNA is TGCGCCAGCAGCGCGGGGAGGACCGGGGAGCTGTTTTTT. Translating it yields CASSAGRTGELFF. Based on the CDR3 plus reference TRBV5-1 and TRBJ2-2, the full variable domain is KAGVTQTPRYLIKTRGQQVTLSCSPISGHRSVSWYQQTPGQGLQFLFEYFSETQRNKGNFPGRFSGRQFSNSRSEMNVSTLELGDSALYLCASSAGRTGELFFGEGSRLTVL.

The genes are TRBV3-1 (or the pseudogene TRBV3-2) and TRBJ2-3, with D tentatively TRBD2 (7 bases). Germline V gene data show CDR1 as LGHDT and CDR2 as YNNKEL (reference sequence). The length of the CDR3 is 16 residues. Trimming stripped 3 bases from V and 4 bases from J, with 17 bases between. The CDR3 DNA reads TGTGCCAGCAGCCAGCTAGGGAGGGGGGATCCAGATACGCAGTATTTT. Translation: CASSQLGRGDPDTQYF.

This clone showed up just a few times. The CDR3 DNA reads as TGTGCCAGTAGTACAGGGGGCGAAGCCTATGGCTACACCTTC. Amino acids: CASSTGGEAYGYTF. The chain uses TRBV19 and TRBJ1-2; TRBD1 matches at 8 bases. The CDR3 length is 14 residues. Germline V gene data show CDR1 as LNHDA and CDR2 as SQIVND (reference sequence). The J segment lost 4 bases and the V segment lost 4 bases, leaving 5 bases of the junction unmatched.

J is TRBJ2-5 and V is TRBV6-1, with D possibly matching TRBD1 (5 bases). Per germline, CDR1 MNHNS and CDR2 SASEGT. Between the trimmed V and J ends, which lost 1 base and 5 bases, there was a span of 8 bases. This CDR3 is 13 amino acids long. CDR3 region: CASSEEAGETQYF. The CDR3 DNA reads as TGTGCCAGCAGTGAAGAAGCAGGGGAGACCCAGTACTTC.

This chain joins TRBV6-5 and TRBJ2-1; possibly TRBD2 for D (6 bases). The V end was cut by 0 bases, the J end by 9 bases, with 9 bases between. Germline V gene sequence: CDR1 MNHEY, CDR2 SVGAGI. The CDR3 runs 13 residues. The DNA of the CDR3 is TGTGCCAGCAGTTACTCTCGGGGGAGTGAGCAGTTCTTC. Translation: CASSYSRGSEQFF.

The chain couples TRBV6-5 to TRBJ2-1; 7 positions agree with TRBD2. CDR3 size: 11 residues. V shed 8 bases, J shed 8 bases, and the junction held 3 bases outside the gene matches. CDR1 MNHEY and CDR2 SVGAGI come from the germline V gene. The DNA of the CDR3 is TGTGCCAGCGGGAGGGGCTATGAGCAGTTCTTC. This encodes CASGRGYEQFF.

The gene calls are TRBV5-1 and TRBJ1-3; D remains ambiguous. V was shortened by 5 bases and J by 9 bases, with 15 bases between the two germline ends. The CDR3 sequence is 13 residues long. The germline CDR1 and CDR2 sequences are SGHRS and YFSETQ. The CDR3 DNA sequence: TGCGCCAGCAGGCCCCAGAGTGAGGGCACCATATATTTT. The encoded protein is CASRPQSEGTIYF. Filled out from reference TRBV5-1 and TRBJ1-3, the complete variable domain reads KAGVTQTPRYLIKTRGQQVTLSCSPISGHRSVSWYQQTPGQGLQFLFEYFSETQRNKGNFPGRFSGRQFSNSRSEMNVSTLELGDSALYLCASRPQSEGTIYFGEGSWLTVV.

The V gene is TRBV5-1, the J gene TRBJ2-7; D uncertain. This CDR3 is built from 12 residues. The V end lost 2 bases, the J end lost 7 bases, and 10 bases lay between the germline ends. Germline CDR1 reads SGHRS; CDR2 reads YFSETQ. DNA for the CDR3: TGCGCCAGCAGCTTAAGTTCGAGAGAGCAGTACTTC. Translating gives CASSLSSREQYF.

The gene calls are TRBV19 and TRBJ1-1; no firm D call. The germline gives CDR1 LNHDA, CDR2 SQIVND (reference sequence). Trimming cost V 1 base and J 5 bases, with 17 bases left between them. The CDR3 runs 16 residues. CDR3 DNA: TGTGCCAGTAGTATAGCTGGCGGAGGGAGTATAACTGAAGCTTTCTTT. Its translation is CASSIAGGGSITEAFF.

V gene TRBV7-6 combines with J gene TRBJ2-1; the match to TRBD2 covers 10 bases. The germline gives CDR1 SGHVS, CDR2 FNYEAQ. J gave up 3 bases and V 5 bases, and 1 base lay outside the gene matches. The CDR3 runs to 14 residues. This CDR3 reads CASSRTSGYNEQFF. The CDR3 coding sequence is TGTGCCAGCAGCCGGACTAGCGGCTACAATGAGCAGTTCTTC.

J is TRBJ2-5 and V is TRBV3-1 (or the pseudogene TRBV3-2); a possible D gene is TRBD1 (6 bases). V was cut by 6 bases and J by 1 base, with 9 bases left in between. The V gene's germline CDR1 is LGHDT and CDR2 YNNKEL (reference sequence). This CDR3 is 13 amino acids long. CDR3 amino acids: CASRQGSQETQYF. The CDR3 DNA follows: TGTGCCAGCAGGCAGGGGAGCCAAGAGACCCAGTACTTC.

This rearrangement joins TRBV4-2 to TRBJ1-1; tentatively, D is TRBD1 (6 bases). CDR3 size: 15 residues. Germline values: CDR1 LGHNA, CDR2 YNFKEQ. Trimming removed 0 bases at V and 5 bases at J, with 13 bases between. CDR3 amino acids: CASSQEGQGRTEAFF. The CDR3 nucleotides are TGTGCCAGCAGCCAAGAGGGGCAGGGGCGGACTGAAGCTTTCTTT.

The genes are TRBV5-1 and TRBJ1-4, with TRBD1 as a possible D gene (5 bases). CDR3 size: 15 residues. CDR1 SGHRS and CDR2 YFSETQ come from the germline V gene. V lost 0 bases and J 0 bases, leaving 6 bases between the germline ends. CDR3: CASSLGRATNEKLFF. The CDR3 bases are TGCGCCAGCAGCTTGGGCAGGGCAACTAATGAAAAACTGTTTTTT. Combining the CDR3 with reference TRBV5-1 and TRBJ1-4 gives the whole variable domain KAGVTQTPRYLIKTRGQQVTLSCSPISGHRSVSWYQQTPGQGLQFLFEYFSETQRNKGNFPGRFSGRQFSNSRSEMNVSTLELGDSALYLCASSLGRATNEKLFFGSGTQLSVL.

V gene TRBV27 combines with J gene TRBJ1-2; 10 nucleotides agree with TRBD1. This CDR3 is built from 14 residues. V lost 6 bases, J lost 5 bases, and 6 bases stayed unmatched. The germline V gene encodes CDR1 MNHEY and CDR2 SMNVEV (reference sequence). The DNA of the CDR3 is TGTGCCAGCAGATCGACAGGGGGCGAGTATGGCTACACCTTC. Protein: CASRSTGGEYGYTF.

The CDR3 sequence is CASSMTVQETQYF. In nucleotides, the CDR3 is TGTGCCAGTAGTATGACAGTCCAAGAGACCCAGTACTTC. The chain employs TRBV19 and TRBJ2-5, with D possibly matching TRBD1 (5 bases). Germline V gene lookup returns CDR1 LNHDA and CDR2 SQIVND (reference sequence). This CDR3 comprises 13 residues. Trimming left V 3 bases short and J 1 base short, with 6 bases between.

This clone was counted a single time. This chain joins TRBV5-1 and TRBJ1-2, with unresolved D. The CDR3 loop spans 14 amino acids. V was shortened by 4 bases and J by 6 bases, with 16 bases between the two germline ends. The germline gives CDR1 SGHRS, CDR2 YFSETQ. The CDR3 here is CASSPLGADNGYTF. The CDR3 bases are TGCGCCAGCAGCCCCTTAGGAGCAGATAATGGCTACACCTTC. Looking up the rest from reference TRBV5-1 and TRBJ1-2 gives the full variable domain: KAGVTQTPRYLIKTRGQQVTLSCSPISGHRSVSWYQQTPGQGLQFLFEYFSETQRNKGNFPGRFSGRQFSNSRSEMNVSTLELGDSALYLCASSPLGADNGYTFGSGTRLTVV.

The chain has TRBV27 and TRBJ1-1; TRBD1 agrees at 9 bases. V gave up 2 bases and J gave up 4 bases; unmatched junction bases: 8. The CDR3 sequence is 16 residues long. The germline CDR1 and CDR2 sequences are MNHEY and SMNVEV (reference sequence). The CDR3 loop reads CASSLTPGTGSTEAFF. In DNA form, the CDR3 reads TGTGCCAGCAGTTTAACACCCGGGACAGGGTCCACTGAAGCTTTCTTT.